The T cell receptor beta chain described here comes from a study of CD8 T cells in Susac syndrome. Study results and caveats: Among people with Susac, CD8+ clonal expansion was greatest in TEMRA cells and active patients.

The CDR3 totals 16 residues. Trimming left V 0 bases short and J 2 bases short, with 12 bases between. The germline gives CDR1 LNHNV, CDR2 YYDKDF (reference sequence). With random hexamers, reverse transcription was performed on roughly 0.45 to 1 ug of RNA. TCRdb reprocessed the immunoSEQ multiplex PCR reads via MiXCR and lists one record per CDR3 protein. The repertoire consists of 130,000 or so distinct CDR3 sequences, with 85% to 95% occurring once and the leading ten covering about 0.29%. As to this clonotype: Its antigen is as yet unknown.

V and J are TRBV15 and TRBJ2-3; D is possibly TRBD2 (5 bases). The clonotype originates from a human donor with Susac syndrome. Source material: CD8+ T cells from PBMCs. The CDR3 spells CATSRDEGIITDTQYF. The CDR3 bases are TGTGCCACCAGCAGAGATGAGGGCATAATCACAGATACGCAGTATTTT.